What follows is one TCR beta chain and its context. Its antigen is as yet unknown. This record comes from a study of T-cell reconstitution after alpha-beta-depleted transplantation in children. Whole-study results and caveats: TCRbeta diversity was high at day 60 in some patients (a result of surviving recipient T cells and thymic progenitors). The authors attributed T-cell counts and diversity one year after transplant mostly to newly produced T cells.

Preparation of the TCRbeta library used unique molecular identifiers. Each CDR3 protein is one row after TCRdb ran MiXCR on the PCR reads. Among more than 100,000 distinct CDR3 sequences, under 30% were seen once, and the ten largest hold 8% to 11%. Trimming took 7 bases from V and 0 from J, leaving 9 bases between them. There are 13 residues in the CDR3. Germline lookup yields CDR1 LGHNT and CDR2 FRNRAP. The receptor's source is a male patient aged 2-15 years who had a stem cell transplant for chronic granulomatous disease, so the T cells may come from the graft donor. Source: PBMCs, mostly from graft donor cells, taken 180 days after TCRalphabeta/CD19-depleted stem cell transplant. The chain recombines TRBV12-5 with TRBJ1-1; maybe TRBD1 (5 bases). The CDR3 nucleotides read TGTGCTAGTGCTCCAGGGATGAACACTGAAGCTTTCTTT. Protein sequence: CASAPGMNTEAFF.